This paragraph covers one T cell receptor beta chain sequence. This record comes from a study of technical replicates of blood from a handful of donors. Data came from immunoSEQ multiplex PCR; TCRdb stores just in-frame clones and leaves some out. Here the sample spans roughly 60,000 clones, less than 90% being singletons. Germline-derived CDR1 and CDR2 are MNHNS and SASEGT. The ends lost 7 bases at V and 0 bases at J; junction bases unmatched: 6. There are 15 residues in the CDR3. This chain connects TRBV6-1 to TRBJ1-1, with 9 bases aligning to TRBD1. This receptor was identified in a human donor in good health. Some clones in this sample may be carry-over from other donors' samples. The sample comprised PBMCs. The CDR3 DNA is TGTGCCAGCACTAGGGACAGGGCCTTGAACACTGAAGCTTTCTTT. Translation gives CASTRDRALNTEAFF.